The 17 T cell receptor beta chains below were found in one sample sequenced in a study of Graves' ophthalmopathy and Graves' hyperthyroidism. Amplifying from RNA transcripts, the study obtained TCR beta CDR3 regions. HTBI-primed first-round RT-PCR preceded second-round multiplex PCR. TCRdb reprocessed the multiplex PCR reads with MiXCR, giving one entry per CDR3 protein. The sample has a few hundred thousand distinct CDR3 sequences, 20% to 25% seen once; the top ten hold 3%. The specimen was peripheral blood. The receptors were gathered from a young woman with stable Graves' hyperthyroidism.

This clonotype was seen at least ten times. The chain couples TRBV12-3 or TRBV12-4 to TRBJ1-5; the D gene could be TRBD1 or TRBD2 (5 bases each). The assigned J gene may be wrong: the sequence end matches TRBJ2-3 better. The CDR3 is 13 residues long. CDR3 sequence: CASSGGSNQPQYF. The CDR3 DNA reads TGTGCCAGCAGTGGGGGAAGCAATCAGCCCCAGTATTTT.

CDR3 in DNA: TGTGCCAGCAGCTTACAAAGGGGCAATCTGGCCTACGAGCAGTACTTC. It encodes CASSLQRGNLAYEQYF. The gene calls are TRBV11-2 and TRBJ2-7; perhaps TRBD1 as D (5 bases). Germline loops: CDR1 SGHAT, CDR2 FQNNGV. The V gene lost 2 bases and the J gene lost 2 bases, with 16 bases spanning the gap. The CDR3 extends over 16 amino acids.

This clonotype was observed many times. The V gene is TRBV20-1, the J gene TRBJ1-5; TRBD1 might be the D (5 bases). Per germline, CDR1 DFQATT and CDR2 SNEGSKA (reference sequence). The CDR3 is made up of 14 amino acids. Trimming removed 3 bases at V and 0 bases at J, with 9 bases between. In DNA, the CDR3 is TGCAGTGCTAGCGAGGGGTTTAGCAATCAGCCCCAGCATTTT. Amino acids: CSASEGFSNQPQHF.

This rearrangement joins TRBV12-3 or TRBV12-4 to TRBJ2-7; 10 bases line up with TRBD2. The CDR3 totals 15 residues. The trim removed 6 bases at V and 2 bases at J, leaving 7 bases unmatched. The CDR3 spells CASSLLSGRTYEQYF. DNA of the CDR3: TGTGCCAGCAGCCTACTTAGCGGGAGGACCTACGAGCAGTACTTC.

This clonotype was observed at least ten times. The J gene is TRBJ1-1, the V gene TRBV28, with D unresolved. This CDR3 comprises 15 residues. The germline V and J ends were trimmed by 5 bases and 6 bases, with 19 bases remaining between them. From germline, CDR1 is MDHEN and CDR2 SYDVKM. The CDR3 region is CASSTHGTLGAEAFF. As DNA, the CDR3 is TGTGCCAGCAGTACTCACGGCACCTTGGGCGCTGAAGCTTTCTTT. The whole variable domain, filled in from reference TRBV28 and TRBJ1-1, reads DVKVTQSSRYLVKRTGEKVFLECVQDMDHENMFWYRQDPGLGLRLIYFSYDVKMKEKGDIPEGYSVSREKKERFSLILESASTNQTSMYLCASSTHGTLGAEAFFGQGTRLTVV.

For this clonotype: A much more abundant neighbour one base away suggests this may be a read error. V and J are TRBV20-1 and TRBJ1-1; TRBD1 might be the D (5 bases). CDR3 length equals 14 residues. CDR1 and CDR2 from the germline V gene are DFQATT and SNEGSKA (reference sequence). Deletions cut 7 bases from V and 6 bases from J, with 21 bases between. DNA for the CDR3: TGCAGTGTTACCCCGAACCGGGACTGGGCTGAAGCTTTCTTT. Its protein product is CSVTPNRDWAEAFF.

As concerns this clonotype: This may be a read error: a much more frequent sequence differs by one nucleotide. The J gene is TRBJ1-3, the V gene TRBV30; tentative D call: TRBD1 (5 bases). Germline CDR1 is GTSNPN and CDR2 is SVGIG (reference sequence). This CDR3 spans 13 amino acids. DNA for the CDR3: TGTGCCTGGAGCGGGGACCGCGGAAACACCATATGTTTT. Translated: CAWSGDRGNTICF.

This clonotype was seen at least ten times. The V call is TRBV19, the J call TRBJ1-5, with 9 bases identical to TRBD1. J gave up 6 bases and V 4 bases, and 10 bases lay outside the gene matches. Looked up from germline, CDR1 is LNHDA and CDR2 is SQIVND (reference sequence). This CDR3 contains 16 residues. This CDR3 reads CASSRLAGQGAQPQHF. CDR3 DNA sequence: TGTGCCAGTAGTAGGTTAGCGGGACAGGGTGCTCAGCCCCAGCATTTT.

This clonotype has ten or more counts. CDR3 in DNA: TGCGCCAGCAGCTTTCAGGGGTACTACGAGCAGTACTTC. Translating gives CASSFQGYYEQYF. This chain links TRBV5-1 with TRBJ2-7; possible D gene TRBD1, 6 bases. CDR1 is SGHRS, CDR2 YFSETQ, per germline. V was clipped by 2 bases and J by 3 bases, with 9 bases between them. The CDR3 extends over 13 amino acids.

This clonotype was detected many times. V is TRBV6-5 and J is TRBJ1-1, with a tentative D call TRBD1 (5 bases). This CDR3 region has 14 residues. Trimming stripped 3 bases from V and 5 bases from J, with 13 bases between. Looked up from germline, CDR1 is MNHEY and CDR2 is SVGAGI. This CDR3 is CASSYAPGRTEAFF. CDR3 bases: TGTGCCAGCAGTTATGCGCCAGGGAGAACTGAAGCTTTCTTT.

The sample holds many counts of this clonotype. The chain uses TRBV10-3 and TRBJ2-7; perhaps TRBD1 as D (6 bases). There are 13 residues in the CDR3. Germline CDR1 is ENHRY and CDR2 is SYGVKD. V was trimmed by 8 bases and J by 4 bases, leaving 15 bases between them. The CDR3 spells CAIGRDIEYEQYF. CDR3 in DNA: TGTGCCATCGGCCGGGACATAGAATACGAGCAGTACTTC.

This clonotype has at least ten counts. The chain combines TRBV7-3 with TRBJ2-7, with D unresolved. The V end lost 1 base, the J end lost 4 bases, and 14 bases lay between the germline ends. The CDR3 runs to 15 residues. The germline V gene encodes CDR1 SGHTA and CDR2 FQGTGA. CDR3 bases: TGTGCCAGCAGCTTAAACGTGGGTGCAGGATACGAGCAGTACTTC. Translation: CASSLNVGAGYEQYF.

This clonotype was seen ten or more times. This chain links TRBV7-2 with TRBJ1-2; tentative D call: TRBD1 (5 bases). Germline V gene data show CDR1 as SGHTA and CDR2 as FQGNSA. This CDR3 spans 15 amino acids. Trimming took 2 bases from V and 3 from J, leaving 13 bases between them. CDR3 protein: CASSLKISGDYGYTF. CDR3 coding DNA: TGTGCCAGCAGCTTAAAAATATCGGGGGACTATGGCTACACCTTC.

This clonotype has at least ten counts. The chain uses TRBV4-2 and TRBJ1-1; D gene uncertain. Germline values: CDR1 LGHNA, CDR2 YNFKEQ. V was pared by 1 base and J by 4 bases, with 4 bases between. The CDR3 totals 12 residues. CDR3 sequence (DNA): TGTGCCAGCAGCCAAGTTCGCACTGAAGCTTTCTTT. This encodes CASSQVRTEAFF.

There are many counts of this clonotype. This chain links TRBV27 with TRBJ2-5, with D unclear. The germline V and J ends were trimmed by 3 bases and 10 bases, with 15 bases remaining between them. Per germline, CDR1 MNHEY and CDR2 SMNVEV (reference sequence). The CDR3 contains 13 residues. The CDR3 nucleotides read TGTGCCAGCAGTTTTAATAACGGTGTGGACCAGTACTTC. Amino acid sequence: CASSFNNGVDQYF.

The V gene is TRBV4-2, the J gene TRBJ1-1; TRBD1 matches 9 bases. Looked up from germline, CDR1 is LGHNA and CDR2 is YNFKEQ. The CDR3 spans 15 residues. After removal of 4 bases from V and 8 bases from J, the junction contained 11 bases not matched to a gene. The CDR3 DNA follows: TGTGCCAGCAGCCCGCGGTTGTCCGGGACAGGGGAAGCTTTCTTT. It encodes CASSPRLSGTGEAFF.

This chain's CDR3 is CASSQGSGTEAFF. The CDR3 DNA reads as TGCGCCAGCAGTCAGGGGAGTGGGACTGAAGCTTTCTTT. The rearrangement uses TRBV10-1 and TRBJ1-1; perhaps TRBD1 as D (6 bases). In germline, CDR1 is WNHNN, CDR2 SYGVQD (reference sequence). This CDR3 has 13 residues. The ends were cut back, 5 bases at V and 5 bases at J, with 12 bases in the middle.